The rows below give T cell receptor beta chains drawn from one sample of a study of blood T cell repertoires in COVID-19. This table comes from immunoSEQ multiplex PCR, and its TCRdb copy is limited to in-frame clones, with some not included. The repertoire has roughly 420,000 clones, around 87% of them found once; the top ten carry about 0.89%. The sample consisted of PBMCs or T cells enriched from blood (not recorded which). The receptors were gathered from a young woman with acute COVID-19. The CDR3 runs from the conserved cysteine through the conserved F or W. The D gene is left open where the match is weak. Clone size is given for some rows only: seen once, a few or many times, or a class if the clone is expanded.

clone_size | d_call | j_call | v_call | cdr3_nt | cdr3_aa
- | TRBD1 | TRBJ2-7 | TRBV15 | TGTGCCACCAGCAGAGACAGACAGGGGGCCAACGAGCAGTACTTC | CATSRDRQGANEQYF
once | - | TRBJ2-7 | TRBV12-5 | TGTGCTAGTGGACTCCAGGAATCCTACGAGCAGTACTTC | CASGLQESYEQYF
once | - | TRBJ2-1 | TRBV29-1 | TGCAGCGTTGAAGCCGGGAGCTCCTACAATGAGCAGTTCTTC | CSVEAGSSYNEQFF
- | TRBD1 | TRBJ1-3 | TRBV18 | TGTGCCAGCTCACCCGAAACAGGGGTGTCTGGAAACACCATATATTTT | CASSPETGVSGNTIYF
once | - | TRBJ2-5 | TRBV6-2/TRBV6-3 | TGTGCCAGCAGCCTATTTGGGGCGCAAGAGACCCAGTACTTC | CASSLFGAQETQYF
- | - | TRBJ1-6 | TRBV6-5 | TGTGCCAGCAGTTATGGGAGCTCCTATAATTCACCCCTCCACTTT | CASSYGSSYNSPLHF
- | TRBD1 | TRBJ2-7 | TRBV14 | TGTGCCAGCAGCCAAACCGGACAGGGGGCGCTTCCCTACGAGCAGTACTTC | CASSQTGQGALPYEQYF
once | - | TRBJ1-1 | TRBV4-1 | TGCGCCAGCAGCCAAGATACGGGGGACTGGCCTTTCTTT | CASSQDTGDWPFF
- | TRBD2 | TRBJ2-1 | TRBV5-1 | TGCGCCAGCAGCTATGTGGGACTAGCGGGGGAAAAGCAGGGGGAGCAGTTCTTC | CASSYVGLAGEKQGEQFF
- | TRBD1 | TRBJ1-4 | TRBV5-1 | TGCGCCAGCAGCTTCGACAGGGGGCCGAGGGAAAAACTGTTTTTT | CASSFDRGPREKLFF
- | - | TRBJ1-6 | TRBV5-1 | TGCGCCAGCAGCTTGGCTGAGGGAAGTTCACCCCTCCACTTT | CASSLAEGSSPLHF
- | TRBD1 | TRBJ2-3 | TRBV14 | TGTGCCAGCAGCCAACCCCTAGGACAGGGGAACACAGATACGCAGTATTTT | CASSQPLGQGNTDTQYF
- | - | TRBJ2-7 | TRBV7-9 | TGTGCCAGCAGCTTACGGGAAACCGACGAGCAGTACTTC | CASSLRETDEQYF
once | TRBD1 | TRBJ1-3 | TRBV3-1/TRBV3-2 | TGTGCCAGCAGAAGGGACAGGGATGGAAACACCATATATTTT | CASRRDRDGNTIYF
- | TRBD1 | TRBJ1-5 | TRBV19 | TGTGCCAGTACTGCCTCGACAGGGGGAGACTCCAATCAGCCCCAGCATTTT | CASTASTGGDSNQPQHF
- | - | TRBJ2-7 | TRBV4-1 | TGCGCCAGCAGCCAAACGGGAGACTTTGTCCCCAAGCAGTTCTACGAGCAGTACTTC | CASSQTGDFVPKQFYEQYF
- | - | TRBJ1-4 | TRBV7-9 | TGTGCCAGCAGCCCTACGACTGCAACTAATGAAAAACTGTTTTTT | CASSPTTATNEKLFF
- | TRBD2 | TRBJ2-1 | TRBV4-1 | TGCGCCAGCAGCCCCCTGGGGCGGGGGGGACGCAATGAGCAGTTCTTC | CASSPLGRGGRNEQFF
- | - | TRBJ1-3 | TRBV11-2 | TGTGCCAGCAGCTTAGACCGACAGGTCCAAAACACCATATATTTT | CASSLDRQVQNTIYF
- | TRBD1 | TRBJ1-1 | TRBV10-3 | TGTGCCATCAAGCCGGGTCGGACAGGGGGTAACACTGAAGCTTTCTTT | CAIKPGRTGGNTEAFF
- | - | TRBJ2-3 | TRBV9 | TGTGCCAGCGCCTGGGGAGGGGGGGCCGGTACAGATACGCAGTATTTT | CASAWGGGAGTDTQYF
- | - | TRBJ1-1 | TRBV7-9 | TGTGCCAGCAGCCCTCCGGGGCCAGGGGACACTGAAGCTTTCTTT | CASSPPGPGDTEAFF
- | - | TRBJ1-2 | TRBV25-1 | TGTGCCAGCAGTGAGAACCCCCGGGACAATGGCTACACCTTC | CASSENPRDNGYTF
- | TRBD1 | TRBJ1-4 | TRBV30 | TGTGCCTGGAGTGATACACCTGGGACAGTCTGGGATGAAAAACTGTTTTTT | CAWSDTPGTVWDEKLFF
once | TRBD1 | TRBJ2-7 | TRBV5-6 | TGTGCCAGCAGTTCGGAACATGGGACAGGAGGGTACTACGAGCAGTACTTC | CASSSEHGTGGYYEQYF